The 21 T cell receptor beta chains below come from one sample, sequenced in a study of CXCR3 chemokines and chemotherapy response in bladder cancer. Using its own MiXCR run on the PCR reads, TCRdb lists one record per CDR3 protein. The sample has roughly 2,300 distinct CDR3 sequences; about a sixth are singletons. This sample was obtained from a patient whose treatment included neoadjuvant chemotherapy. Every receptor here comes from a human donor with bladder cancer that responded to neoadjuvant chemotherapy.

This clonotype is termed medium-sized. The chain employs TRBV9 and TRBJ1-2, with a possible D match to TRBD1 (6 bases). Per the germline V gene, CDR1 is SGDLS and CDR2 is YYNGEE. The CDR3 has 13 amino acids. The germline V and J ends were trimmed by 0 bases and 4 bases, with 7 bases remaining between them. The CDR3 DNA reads TGTGCCAGCAGCGTAGAGGACAGCTATGGCTACACCTTC. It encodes CASSVEDSYGYTF.

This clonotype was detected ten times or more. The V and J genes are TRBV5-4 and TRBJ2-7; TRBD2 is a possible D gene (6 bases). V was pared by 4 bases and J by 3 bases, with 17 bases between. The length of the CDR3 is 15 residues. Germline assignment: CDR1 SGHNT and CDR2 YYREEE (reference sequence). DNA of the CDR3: TGTGCCAGCAGCCATTGGGTGGGGGGTCGCTACGAGCAGTACTTC. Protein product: CASSHWVGGRYEQYF. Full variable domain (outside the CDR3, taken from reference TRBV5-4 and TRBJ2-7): ETGVTQSPTHLIKTRGQQVTLRCSSQSGHNTVSWYQQALGQGPQFIFQYYREEENGRGNFPPRFSGLQFPNYSSELNVNALELDDSALYLCASSHWVGGRYEQYFGPGTRLTVT.

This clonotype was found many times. CDR3 sequence reads: CASSHPTGRYTF. CDR3 nucleotides: TGTGCCAGCAGCCACCCGACAGGCCGTTACACCTTC. This chain joins TRBV7-9 and TRBJ1-2; D is perhaps TRBD1 (6 bases). In germline, CDR1 is SEHNR, CDR2 FQNEAQ (reference sequence). This CDR3 spans 12 amino acids. V was trimmed by 5 bases and J by 11 bases, leaving 15 bases between them.

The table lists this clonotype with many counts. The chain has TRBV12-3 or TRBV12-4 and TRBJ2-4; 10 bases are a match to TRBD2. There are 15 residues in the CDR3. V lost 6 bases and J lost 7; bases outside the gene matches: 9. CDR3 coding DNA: TGTGCCAGCAGCCTAAGCGGGGGGGCGGTGAACATTCAGTACTTC. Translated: CASSLSGGAVNIQYF.

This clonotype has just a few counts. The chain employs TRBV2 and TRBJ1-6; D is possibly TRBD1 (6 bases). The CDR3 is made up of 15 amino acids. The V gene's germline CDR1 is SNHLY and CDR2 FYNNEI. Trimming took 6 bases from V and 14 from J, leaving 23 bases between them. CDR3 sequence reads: CASRGGTGLGFTLHF. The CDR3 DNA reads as TGTGCCAGCAGAGGGGGAACAGGGTTGGGATTCACCCTCCACTTT. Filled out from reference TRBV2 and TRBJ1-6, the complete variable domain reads EPEVTQTPSHQVTQMGQEVILRCVPISNHLYFYWYRQILGQKVEFLVSFYNNEISEKSEIFDDQFSVERPDGSNFTLKIRSTKLEDSAMYFCASRGGTGLGFTLHFGNGTRLTVT.

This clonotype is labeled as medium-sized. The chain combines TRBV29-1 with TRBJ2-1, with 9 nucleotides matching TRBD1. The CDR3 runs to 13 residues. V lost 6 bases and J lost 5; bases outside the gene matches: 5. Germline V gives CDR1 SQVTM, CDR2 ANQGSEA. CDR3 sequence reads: CSVGQGIHNEQFF. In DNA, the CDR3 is TGCAGCGTGGGACAGGGCATCCACAATGAGCAGTTCTTC.

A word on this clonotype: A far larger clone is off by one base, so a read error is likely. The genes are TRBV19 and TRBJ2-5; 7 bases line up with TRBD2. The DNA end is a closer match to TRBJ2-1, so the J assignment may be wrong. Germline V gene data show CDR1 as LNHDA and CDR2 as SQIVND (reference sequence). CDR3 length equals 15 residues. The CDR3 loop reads CASTVTSWSLNEQFF. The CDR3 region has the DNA TGTGCCAGCACAGTGACTAGCTGGAGCCTAAATGAGCAGTTCTTC.

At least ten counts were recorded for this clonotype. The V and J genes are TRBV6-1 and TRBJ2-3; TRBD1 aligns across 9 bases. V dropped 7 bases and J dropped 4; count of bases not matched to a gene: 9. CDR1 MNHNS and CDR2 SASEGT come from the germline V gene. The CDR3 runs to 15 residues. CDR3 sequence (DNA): TGTGCCAGCACGACCTACAGGGGGCGCGCAGATACGCAGTATTTT. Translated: CASTTYRGRADTQYF.

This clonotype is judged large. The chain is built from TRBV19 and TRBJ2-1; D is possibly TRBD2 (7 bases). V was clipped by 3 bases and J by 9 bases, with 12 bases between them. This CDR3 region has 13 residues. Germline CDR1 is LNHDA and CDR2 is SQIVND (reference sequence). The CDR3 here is CASSMNREGEQFF. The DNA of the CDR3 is TGTGCCAGTAGTATGAACAGGGAGGGTGAGCAGTTCTTC.

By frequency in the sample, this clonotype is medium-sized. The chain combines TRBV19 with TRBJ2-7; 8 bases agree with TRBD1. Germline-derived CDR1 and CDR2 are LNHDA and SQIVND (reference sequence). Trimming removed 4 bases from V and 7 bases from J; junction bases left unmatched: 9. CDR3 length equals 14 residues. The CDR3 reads CASSTRTGTGEQYF. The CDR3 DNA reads TGTGCCAGTAGTACCCGGACAGGGACGGGGGAGCAGTACTTC.

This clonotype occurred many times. The DNA of the CDR3 is TGTGCCAGCAGTTACGTGGACGCCTACGAGCAGTACTTC. It yields the protein CASSYVDAYEQYF. The chain joins TRBV6-2 or TRBV6-3 to TRBJ2-7; D not resolved. V was shortened by 2 bases and J by 2 bases, with 7 bases between the two germline ends. This CDR3 has 13 amino acids. CDR1 and CDR2 (germline): MNHEY, SVGEGT.

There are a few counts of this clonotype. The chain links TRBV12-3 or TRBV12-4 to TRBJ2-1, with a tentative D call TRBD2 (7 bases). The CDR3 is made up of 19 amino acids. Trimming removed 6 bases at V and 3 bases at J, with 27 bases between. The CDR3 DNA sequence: TGTGCCAGCAGCTCACCTCTGGGGGGGGGCGGCTCAAACTACAATGAGCAGTTCTTC. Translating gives CASSSPLGGGGSNYNEQFF.

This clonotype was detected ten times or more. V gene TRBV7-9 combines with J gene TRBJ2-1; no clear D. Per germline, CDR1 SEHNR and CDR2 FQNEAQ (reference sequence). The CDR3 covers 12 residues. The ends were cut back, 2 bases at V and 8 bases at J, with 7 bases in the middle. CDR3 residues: CASSLLTDEQFF. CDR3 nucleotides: TGTGCCAGCAGCTTACTCACAGATGAGCAGTTCTTC. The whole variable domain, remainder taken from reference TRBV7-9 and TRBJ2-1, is DTGVSQNPRHKITKRGQNVTFRCDPISEHNRLYWYRQTLGQGPEFLTYFQNEAQLEKSRLLSDRFSAERPKGSFSTLEIQRTEQGDSAMYLCASSLLTDEQFFGPGTRLTVL.

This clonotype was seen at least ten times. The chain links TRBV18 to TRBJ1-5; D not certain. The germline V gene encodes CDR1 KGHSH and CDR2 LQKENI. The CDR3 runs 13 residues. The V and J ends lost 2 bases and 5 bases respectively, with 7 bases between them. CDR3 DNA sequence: TGTGCCAGCTCACCAGAGGTGGATCAGCCCCAGCATTTT. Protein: CASSPEVDQPQHF.

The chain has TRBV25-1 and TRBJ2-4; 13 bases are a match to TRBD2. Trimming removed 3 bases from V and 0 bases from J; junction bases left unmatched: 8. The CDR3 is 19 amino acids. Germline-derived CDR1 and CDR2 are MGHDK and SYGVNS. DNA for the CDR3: TGTGCCAGCAGTGAGAGGACTAGCGGGGGTCTTCTAGCCAAAAACATTCAGTACTTC. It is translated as CASSERTSGGLLAKNIQYF.

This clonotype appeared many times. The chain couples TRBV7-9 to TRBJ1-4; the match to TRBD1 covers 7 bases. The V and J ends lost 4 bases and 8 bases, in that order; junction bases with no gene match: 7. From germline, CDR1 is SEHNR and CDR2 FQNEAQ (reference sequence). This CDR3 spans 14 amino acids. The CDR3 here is CASSSQGFWEKLFF. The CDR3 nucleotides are TGTGCCAGCAGCTCACAGGGGTTCTGGGAAAAACTGTTTTTT.

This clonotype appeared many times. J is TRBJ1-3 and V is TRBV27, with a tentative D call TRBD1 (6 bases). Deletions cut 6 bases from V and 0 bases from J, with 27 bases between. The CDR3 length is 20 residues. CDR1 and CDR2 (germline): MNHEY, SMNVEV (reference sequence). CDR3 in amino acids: CASREGRTATGSYSGNTIYF. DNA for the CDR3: TGTGCCAGCAGAGAAGGAAGAACCGCGACAGGTTCCTACTCTGGAAACACCATATATTTT.

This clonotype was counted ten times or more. The CDR3: CATNQGQGAGEQYF. The CDR3 DNA follows: TGTGCCACCAATCAGGGACAGGGGGCAGGGGAGCAGTACTTC. This rearrangement joins TRBV15 to TRBJ2-7, with 12 bases matching TRBD1. V shed 7 bases, J shed 7 bases, and the junction held 8 bases outside the gene matches. The V gene's germline CDR1 is LNHNV and CDR2 YYDKDF (reference sequence). The CDR3 runs to 14 residues.

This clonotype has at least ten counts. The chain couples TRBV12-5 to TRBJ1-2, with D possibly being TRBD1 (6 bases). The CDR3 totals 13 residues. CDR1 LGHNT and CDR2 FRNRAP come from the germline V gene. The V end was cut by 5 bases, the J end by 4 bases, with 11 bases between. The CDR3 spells CASGAQGFYGYTF. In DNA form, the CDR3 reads TGTGCTAGTGGTGCTCAGGGGTTCTATGGCTACACCTTC.

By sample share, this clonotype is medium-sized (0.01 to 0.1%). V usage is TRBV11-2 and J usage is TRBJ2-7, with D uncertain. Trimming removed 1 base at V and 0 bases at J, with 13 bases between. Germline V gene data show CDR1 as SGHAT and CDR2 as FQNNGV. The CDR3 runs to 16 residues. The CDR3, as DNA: TGTGCCAGCAGCTTAGTGTCTGGGCAGGTCTCCTACGAGCAGTACTTC. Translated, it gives CASSLVSGQVSYEQYF.

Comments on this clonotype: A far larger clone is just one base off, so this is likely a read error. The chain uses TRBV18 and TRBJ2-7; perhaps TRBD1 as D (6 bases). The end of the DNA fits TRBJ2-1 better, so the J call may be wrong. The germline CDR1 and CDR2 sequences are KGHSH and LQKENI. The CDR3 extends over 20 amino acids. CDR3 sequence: CAGSPYGQFPLFLPLGRQFF. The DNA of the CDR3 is TGTGCCGGCTCACCATACGGACAGTTCCCTCTTTTCCTCCCGCTAGGACGACAGTTCTTC.